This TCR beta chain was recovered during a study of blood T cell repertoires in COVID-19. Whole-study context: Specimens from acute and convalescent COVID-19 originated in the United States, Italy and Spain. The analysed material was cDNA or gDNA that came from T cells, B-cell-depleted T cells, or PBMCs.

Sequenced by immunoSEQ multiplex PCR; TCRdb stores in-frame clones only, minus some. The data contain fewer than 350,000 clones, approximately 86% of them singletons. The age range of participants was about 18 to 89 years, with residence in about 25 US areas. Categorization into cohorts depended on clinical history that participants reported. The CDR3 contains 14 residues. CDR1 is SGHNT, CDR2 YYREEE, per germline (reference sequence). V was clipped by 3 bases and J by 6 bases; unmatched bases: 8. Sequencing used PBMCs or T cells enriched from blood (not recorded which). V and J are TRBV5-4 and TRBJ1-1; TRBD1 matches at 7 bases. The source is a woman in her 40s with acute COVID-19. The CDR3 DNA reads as TGTGCCAGCAGCTCGACAGGGAGAGGGGCTGAAGCTTTCTTT. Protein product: CASSSTGRGAEAFF.